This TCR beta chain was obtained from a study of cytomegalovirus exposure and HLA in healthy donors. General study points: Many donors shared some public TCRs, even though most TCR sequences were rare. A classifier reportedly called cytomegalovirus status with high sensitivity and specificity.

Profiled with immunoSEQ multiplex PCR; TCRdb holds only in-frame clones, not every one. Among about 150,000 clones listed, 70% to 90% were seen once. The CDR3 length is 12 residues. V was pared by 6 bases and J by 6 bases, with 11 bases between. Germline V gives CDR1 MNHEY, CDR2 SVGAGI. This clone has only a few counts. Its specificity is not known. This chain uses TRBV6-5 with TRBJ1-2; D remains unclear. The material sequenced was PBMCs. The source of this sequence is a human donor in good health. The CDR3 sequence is CASSPTGDGYTF. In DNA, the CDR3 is TGTGCCAGCAGCCCCACGGGTGATGGCTACACCTTC.